This T cell receptor beta chain was identified in a study of neurological immune-mediated disorders. This CDR3 is 16 amino acids long. Germline loops: CDR1 MNHNS, CDR2 SASEGT. After removal of 2 bases from V and 3 bases from J, the junction contained 7 bases not matched to a gene. With 10-nucleotide random UMIs included, cDNA was synthesized by 5'RACE. One entry per CDR3 protein, called by TCRdb with MiXCR from the 5' RACE reads. The table records about 60,000 distinct CDR3 sequences, roughly 4.3% of them present only once. This clonotype was recorded many times. Sequences were obtained from PBMCs. The receptor's source is a man aged 45-65 years with multiple sclerosis. The chain has TRBV6-1 and TRBJ2-4, with TRBD1 matching 7 bases. The CDR3 reads CASSEIKGAVKNIQYF. The CDR3 DNA sequence: TGTGCCAGCAGTGAAATTAAGGGGGCGGTCAAAAACATTCAGTACTTC.